Presented here are 7 T cell receptor beta chains from one specimen sequenced in a study of T cells after yellow fever vaccination. TCRdb itself ran the 5' RACE reads through MiXCR, one entry per CDR3 protein. The repertoire holds a few hundred thousand distinct CDR3 sequences, under 5% seen once, with approximately 24% in the top ten. Material: PBMCs, obtained 5 days after the yellow fever booster vaccination. These receptors were collected from a man aged 18 to 29 who received the YFV17D yellow fever vaccine.

This rearrangement joins TRBV7-2 to TRBJ1-2; 8 bases match TRBD1. Germline CDR1 reads SGHTA; CDR2 reads FQGNSA. The CDR3 runs 14 residues. The V segment lost 3 bases and the J segment 4 bases; nucleotides outside the gene matches: 4. CDR3 loop: CASSFTGQGYGYTF. CDR3 DNA: TGTGCCAGCAGCTTCACCGGACAGGGCTATGGCTACACCTTC.

At least ten counts were recorded for this clonotype. This rearrangement joins TRBV5-1 to TRBJ2-5, with 13 bases aligning to TRBD2. The V segment lost 4 bases and the J segment 1 base; nucleotides outside the gene matches: 4. Germline V gene sequence: CDR1 SGHRS, CDR2 YFSETQ. This CDR3 has 16 residues. CDR3 protein: CASSRGTSGTQETQYF. The CDR3 DNA sequence: TGCGCCAGCAGCCGCGGGACTAGCGGGACCCAAGAGACCCAGTACTTC.

This clonotype occurred a few times. This chain joins TRBV25-1 and TRBJ1-1; D is undetermined. This CDR3 has 11 residues. V lost 6 bases, J lost 5 bases, and 7 bases lay in between. The germline gives CDR1 MGHDK, CDR2 SYGVNS. In DNA form, the CDR3 reads TGTGCCAGCAGCGGGTGGACTGAAGCTTTCTTT. This encodes CASSGWTEAFF. The full variable domain, completed using reference TRBV25-1 and TRBJ1-1, is EADIYQTPRYLVIGTGKKITLECSQTMGHDKMYWYQQDPGMELHLIHYSYGVNSTEKGDLSSESTVSRIRTEHFPLTLESARPSHTSQYLCASSGWTEAFFGQGTRLTVV.

This clonotype was seen only a few times. The rearrangement links TRBV7-9 to TRBJ2-3; 8 bases match TRBD2. The CDR3 is 17 residues long. Germline V gives CDR1 SEHNR, CDR2 FQNEAQ (reference sequence). V shed 3 bases and J 2 bases; nucleotides not matched to a gene: 10. The CDR3 DNA follows: TGTGCCAGCAGCTTGGTGGGTAGCGGGGAAACCACAGATACGCAGTATTTT. Protein sequence: CASSLVGSGETTDTQYF.

This clonotype was detected only a few times. J is TRBJ2-7 and V is TRBV6-5; TRBD1 aligns across 8 bases. V shed 5 bases and J 5 bases; nucleotides not matched to a gene: 2. Germline V gene lookup returns CDR1 MNHEY and CDR2 SVGAGI. The CDR3 runs to 12 residues. The CDR3 reads CASSPGGHEQYF. The CDR3 coding sequence is TGTGCCAGCAGTCCAGGGGGCCACGAGCAGTACTTC.

This clonotype turned up a few times. CDR3 loop: CASREGESGELFF. The CDR3 DNA is TGTGCCAGTAGGGAGGGGGAATCCGGGGAGCTGTTTTTT. V gene TRBV19 combines with J gene TRBJ2-2; D may correspond to TRBD1 or TRBD2 (6 bases each). The CDR3 runs 13 residues. CDR1 is LNHDA, CDR2 SQIVND, per germline (reference sequence). V was trimmed by 6 bases and J by 6 bases, leaving 11 bases between them.

The table lists this clonotype with a few counts. The chain couples TRBV9 to TRBJ2-1; 9 bases are shared with TRBD2. The CDR3 loop spans 14 amino acids. With V trimmed by 0 bases and J by 10 bases, 5 bases remained unmatched. The V gene's germline CDR1 is SGDLS and CDR2 YYNGEE. DNA of the CDR3: TGTGCCAGCAGCGTAGTTAGCGGGGGCGGGGAGCAGTTCTTC. Amino acids: CASSVVSGGGEQFF.